Listed below are T cell receptor beta chains from one sample, sequenced in a study of T cell changes during pregnancy in multiple sclerosis. Assay: immunoSEQ multiplex PCR; the TCRdb copy retains only in-frame clones and omits some. The sample has 40,000 to 45,000 clones, 89% seen once; the top ten hold about 0.6%. The specimen was CD4+ T cells from peripheral blood mononuclear cells, collected in the first trimester of pregnancy. The source of these receptors is a female donor with multiple sclerosis, enrolled in a pregnancy study. The CDR3 runs from the conserved cysteine through the conserved F or W. Each record gives: V gene, J gene, CDR3 protein.

v_gene: TRBV28
j_gene: TRBJ1-2
CDR3aa: CASSRGQPVGGYTF

v_gene: TRBV18
j_gene: TRBJ2-2
CDR3aa: CASSKQGSGELFF

v_gene: TRBV15
j_gene: TRBJ2-7
CDR3aa: CATRTSGRRGEQYF

v_gene: TRBV6-5
j_gene: TRBJ2-1
CDR3aa: CASSRRGNEQFF

v_gene: TRBV5-4
j_gene: TRBJ2-7
CDR3aa: CASSLLGAGEQYF

v_gene: TRBV7-2
j_gene: TRBJ2-1
CDR3aa: CASSLDLGASGPRIF

v_gene: TRBV28
j_gene: TRBJ1-5
CDR3aa: CASSPTAFWPQHF

v_gene: TRBV19
j_gene: TRBJ2-1
CDR3aa: CASSMGLAGAAEQFF

v_gene: TRBV6-1
j_gene: TRBJ2-3
CDR3aa: CASSEEGRRPYF

v_gene: TRBV7-2
j_gene: TRBJ2-1
CDR3aa: CASSPPGGGGYNEQFF

v_gene: TRBV5-5
j_gene: TRBJ1-2
CDR3aa: CASSLSGVGTNYGYTF

v_gene: TRBV19
j_gene: TRBJ1-2
CDR3aa: CASSNRVGYTF

v_gene: TRBV11-2
j_gene: TRBJ2-7
CDR3aa: CASREQGYEQYF

v_gene: TRBV9
j_gene: TRBJ1-2
CDR3aa: CASSVAPSGGGAEVYGYTF

v_gene: TRBV7-2
j_gene: TRBJ2-2
CDR3aa: CASSLNTGELFF

v_gene: TRBV30
j_gene: TRBJ2-7
CDR3aa: CAWSVGGYNEQYF

v_gene: TRBV19
j_gene: TRBJ2-1
CDR3aa: CASSPGQVPYNEQFF

v_gene: TRBV5-8
j_gene: TRBJ1-5
CDR3aa: CASSPAGDSNQPQHF

v_gene: TRBV30
j_gene: TRBJ1-1
CDR3aa: CAWTRDRVSEAFF

v_gene: TRBV19
j_gene: TRBJ2-7
CDR3aa: CASSPGLDYEQYF

v_gene: TRBV9
j_gene: TRBJ1-1
CDR3aa: CASSVHPGNTEAFF

v_gene: TRBV7-9
j_gene: TRBJ1-1
CDR3aa: CASSLGGFSNTEAFF

v_gene: TRBV18
j_gene: TRBJ2-7
CDR3aa: CASTPGQGDEQYF

v_gene: TRBV2
j_gene: TRBJ1-4
CDR3aa: CASSEDRTTNEKLFF

v_gene: TRBV5-1
j_gene: TRBJ2-7
CDR3aa: CASSLLAGHEQYF

v_gene: TRBV7-2
j_gene: TRBJ1-1
CDR3aa: CASSSGQASEAFF

v_gene: TRBV28
j_gene: TRBJ2-7
CDR3aa: CASSLTRLAGNEQYF

v_gene: TRBV4-2
j_gene: TRBJ2-7
CDR3aa: CASSQAWRENNEQYF

v_gene: TRBV28
j_gene: TRBJ1-5
CDR3aa: CASSLVENQPQHF

v_gene: TRBV7-2
j_gene: TRBJ1-4
CDR3aa: CASSSNRGTNEKLFF

v_gene: TRBV4-1
j_gene: TRBJ2-1
CDR3aa: CASSHRRLAGGENEQFF

v_gene: TRBV4-3
j_gene: TRBJ2-2
CDR3aa: CASSQLAGGPGTGELFF

v_gene: TRBV28
j_gene: TRBJ2-5
CDR3aa: CASKPLDRPEETQYF

v_gene: TRBV18
j_gene: TRBJ2-3
CDR3aa: CASSPGTRYSDTQYF

v_gene: TRBV2
j_gene: TRBJ1-1
CDR3aa: CASSRTQAFF

v_gene: TRBV30
j_gene: TRBJ1-1
CDR3aa: CAWNSGGNTEAFF

v_gene: TRBV29-1
j_gene: TRBJ1-3
CDR3aa: CSVGQGNTIYF

v_gene: TRBV7-2
j_gene: TRBJ1-2
CDR3aa: CASSPDMYYGYTF

v_gene: TRBV6-1
j_gene: TRBJ1-5
CDR3aa: CASRLTQGNQPQHF

v_gene: TRBV11-3
j_gene: TRBJ2-5
CDR3aa: CASSLLKAGGETQYF

v_gene: TRBV7-9
j_gene: TRBJ2-1
CDR3aa: CASSLGSGLADNNEQFF

v_gene: TRBV30
j_gene: TRBJ2-5
CDR3aa: CAWRPGETQYF

v_gene: TRBV2
j_gene: TRBJ1-2
CDR3aa: CASSEEGDYGYTF

v_gene: TRBV11-2
j_gene: TRBJ2-5
CDR3aa: CASSSQGVGETQYF

v_gene: TRBV27
j_gene: TRBJ2-5
CDR3aa: CASGTGGKTQYF

v_gene: TRBV27
j_gene: TRBJ2-7
CDR3aa: CASSYARDYSYEQYF

v_gene: TRBV20-1
j_gene: TRBJ2-5
CDR3aa: CSANSGTQYF

v_gene: TRBV5-8
j_gene: TRBJ1-1
CDR3aa: CASSAGLPGTEAFF

v_gene: TRBV15
j_gene: TRBJ1-1
CDR3aa: CATSTGQGQNWEVFF

v_gene: TRBV7-9
j_gene: TRBJ1-1
CDR3aa: CASSLAGRGETEAFF

v_gene: TRBV11-1
j_gene: TRBJ1-2
CDR3aa: CASSPDSQRGYTF

v_gene: TRBV4-3
j_gene: TRBJ2-1
CDR3aa: CASSQGVSSGRAREQFF

v_gene: TRBV11-3
j_gene: TRBJ2-3
CDR3aa: CASSWSGRSDTQYF

v_gene: TRBV7-2
j_gene: TRBJ2-5
CDR3aa: CASSLRYQETQYF